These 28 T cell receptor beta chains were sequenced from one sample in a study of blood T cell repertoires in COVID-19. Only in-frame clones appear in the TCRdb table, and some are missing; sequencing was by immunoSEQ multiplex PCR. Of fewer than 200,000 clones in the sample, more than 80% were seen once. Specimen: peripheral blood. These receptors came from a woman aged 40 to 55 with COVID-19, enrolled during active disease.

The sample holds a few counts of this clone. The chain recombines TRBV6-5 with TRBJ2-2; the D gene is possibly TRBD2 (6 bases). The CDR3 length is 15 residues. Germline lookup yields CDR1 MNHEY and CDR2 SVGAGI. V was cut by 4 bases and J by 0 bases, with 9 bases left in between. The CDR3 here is CASSSSAANTGELFF. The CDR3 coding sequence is TGTGCCAGCAGTTCTAGCGCCGCGAACACCGGGGAGCTGTTTTTT.

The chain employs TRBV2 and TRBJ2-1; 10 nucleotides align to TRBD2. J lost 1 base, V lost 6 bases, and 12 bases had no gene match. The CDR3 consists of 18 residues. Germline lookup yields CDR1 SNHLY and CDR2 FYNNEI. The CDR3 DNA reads TGTGCCAGCAGAATCGGTCTCCAGCGGGAGGGATCCTACAATGAGCAGTTCTTC. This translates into CASRIGLQREGSYNEQFF.

The CDR3 sequence is CASSPRWTGREQYF. The CDR3 DNA reads TGTGCCAGCAGTCCTCGGTGGACTGGCCGCGAGCAGTACTTC. The V and J genes are TRBV27 and TRBJ2-7, with D possibly matching TRBD2 (5 bases). V lost 5 bases to trimming and J lost 6 bases, with 17 bases between them. Germline V gives CDR1 MNHEY, CDR2 SMNVEV (reference sequence). The CDR3 sequence is 14 residues long.

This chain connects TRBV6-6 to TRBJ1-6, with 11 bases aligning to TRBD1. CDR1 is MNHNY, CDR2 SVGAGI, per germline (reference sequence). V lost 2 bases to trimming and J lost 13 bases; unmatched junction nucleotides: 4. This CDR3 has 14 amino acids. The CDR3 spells CASSYGTGGPPLHF. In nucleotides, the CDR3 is TGTGCCAGCAGTTACGGGACAGGGGGGCCCCCCCTCCACTTT.

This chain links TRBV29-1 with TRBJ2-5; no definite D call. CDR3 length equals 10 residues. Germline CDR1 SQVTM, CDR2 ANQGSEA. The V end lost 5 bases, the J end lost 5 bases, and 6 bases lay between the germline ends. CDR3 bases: TGCAGCGTTTATATGGAGACCCAGTACTTC. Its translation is CSVYMETQYF. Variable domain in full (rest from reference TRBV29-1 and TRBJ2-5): SAVISQKPSRDICQRGTSLTIQCQVDSQVTMMFWYRQQPGQSLTLIATANQGSEATYESGFVIDKFPISRPNLTFSTLTVSNMSPEDSSIYLCSVYMETQYFGPGTRLLVL.

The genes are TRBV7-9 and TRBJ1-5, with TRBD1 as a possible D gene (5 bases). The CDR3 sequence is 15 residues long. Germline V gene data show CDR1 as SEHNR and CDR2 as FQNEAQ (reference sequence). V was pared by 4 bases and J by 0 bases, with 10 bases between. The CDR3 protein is CASSSMGGSNQPQHF. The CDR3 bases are TGTGCCAGCAGCTCGATGGGGGGTAGCAATCAGCCCCAGCATTTT.

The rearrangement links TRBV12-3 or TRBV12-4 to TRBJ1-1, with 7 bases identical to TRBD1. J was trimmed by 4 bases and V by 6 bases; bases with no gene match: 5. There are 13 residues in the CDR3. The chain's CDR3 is CASSRPGGTEAFF. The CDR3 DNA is TGTGCCAGCAGCCGCCCAGGGGGCACTGAAGCTTTCTTT.

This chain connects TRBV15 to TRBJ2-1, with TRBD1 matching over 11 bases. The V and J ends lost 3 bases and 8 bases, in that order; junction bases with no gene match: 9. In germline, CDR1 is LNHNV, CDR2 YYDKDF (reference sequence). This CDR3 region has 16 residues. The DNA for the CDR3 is TGTGCCACCAGCAGTGCGGGACAGGGGGTTAGGTATGAGCAGTTCTTC. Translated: CATSSAGQGVRYEQFF.

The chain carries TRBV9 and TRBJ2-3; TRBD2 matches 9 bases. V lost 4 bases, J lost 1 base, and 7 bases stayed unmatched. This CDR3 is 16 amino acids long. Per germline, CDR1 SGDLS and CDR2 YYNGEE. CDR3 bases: TGTGCCAGCAGCACCTCTAGCGGGGAGCGCACAGATACGCAGTATTTT. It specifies CASSTSSGERTDTQYF.

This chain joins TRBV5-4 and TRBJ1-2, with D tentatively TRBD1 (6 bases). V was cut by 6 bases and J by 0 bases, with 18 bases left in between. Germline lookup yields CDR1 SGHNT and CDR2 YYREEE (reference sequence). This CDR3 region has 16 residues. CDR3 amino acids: CASTYNRDITNYGYTF. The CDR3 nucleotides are TGTGCCAGCACCTATAACCGGGACATTACTAACTATGGCTACACCTTC.

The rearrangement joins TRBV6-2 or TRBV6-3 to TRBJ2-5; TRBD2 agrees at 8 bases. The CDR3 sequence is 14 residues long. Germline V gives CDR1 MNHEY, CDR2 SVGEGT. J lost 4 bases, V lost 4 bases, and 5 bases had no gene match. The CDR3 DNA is TGTGCCAGCAGTTGGATTAGCGGGGCAGAGACCCAGTACTTC. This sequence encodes CASSWISGAETQYF.

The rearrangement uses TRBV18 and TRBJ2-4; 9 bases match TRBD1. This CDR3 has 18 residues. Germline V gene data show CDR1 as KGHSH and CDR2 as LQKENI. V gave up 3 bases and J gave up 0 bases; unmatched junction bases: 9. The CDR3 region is CASSPSGQGPIAKNIQYF. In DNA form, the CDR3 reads TGTGCCAGCTCACCCTCGGGACAGGGTCCTATAGCCAAAAACATTCAGTACTTC.

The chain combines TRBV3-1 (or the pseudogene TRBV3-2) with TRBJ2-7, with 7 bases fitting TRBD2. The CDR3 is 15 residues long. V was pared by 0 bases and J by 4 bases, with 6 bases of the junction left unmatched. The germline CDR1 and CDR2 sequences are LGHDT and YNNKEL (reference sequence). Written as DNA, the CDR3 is TGTGCCAGCAGCCAAGAAGCGGGACTAACATACGAGCAGTACTTC. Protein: CASSQEAGLTYEQYF.

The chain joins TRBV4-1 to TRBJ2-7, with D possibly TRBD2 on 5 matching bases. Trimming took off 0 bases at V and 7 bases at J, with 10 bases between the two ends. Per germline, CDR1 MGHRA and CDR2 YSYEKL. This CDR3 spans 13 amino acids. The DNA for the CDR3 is TGCGCCAGCAGCCAAGAAGAGGGAAGGGAGCAGTACTTC. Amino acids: CASSQEEGREQYF.

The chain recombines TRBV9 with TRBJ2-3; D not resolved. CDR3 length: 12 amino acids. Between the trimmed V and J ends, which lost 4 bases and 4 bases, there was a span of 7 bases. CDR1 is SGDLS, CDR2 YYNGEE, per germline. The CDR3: CASSSPSDTQYF. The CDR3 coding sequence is TGTGCCAGCAGCAGCCCATCAGATACGCAGTATTTT.

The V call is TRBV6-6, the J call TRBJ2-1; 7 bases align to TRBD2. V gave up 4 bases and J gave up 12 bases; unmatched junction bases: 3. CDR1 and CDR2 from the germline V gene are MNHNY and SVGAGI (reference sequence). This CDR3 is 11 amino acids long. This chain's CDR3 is CASSWRGWQFF. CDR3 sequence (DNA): TGTGCCAGCAGTTGGCGGGGGTGGCAGTTCTTC.

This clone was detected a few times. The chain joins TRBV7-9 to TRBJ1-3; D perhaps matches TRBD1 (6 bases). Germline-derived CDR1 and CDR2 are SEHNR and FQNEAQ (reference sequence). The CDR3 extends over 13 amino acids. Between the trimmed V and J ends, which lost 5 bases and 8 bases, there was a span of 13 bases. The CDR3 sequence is CASSQRGLDTIYF. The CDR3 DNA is TGTGCCAGCAGCCAGCGGGGGCTAGACACCATATATTTT.

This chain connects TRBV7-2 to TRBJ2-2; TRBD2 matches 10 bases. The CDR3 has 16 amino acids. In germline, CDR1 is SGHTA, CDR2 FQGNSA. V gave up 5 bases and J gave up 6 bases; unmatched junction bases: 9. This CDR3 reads CASSQMVSGRSGELFF. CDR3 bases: TGTGCCAGCAGCCAGATGGTTAGCGGGAGGTCCGGGGAGCTGTTTTTT.

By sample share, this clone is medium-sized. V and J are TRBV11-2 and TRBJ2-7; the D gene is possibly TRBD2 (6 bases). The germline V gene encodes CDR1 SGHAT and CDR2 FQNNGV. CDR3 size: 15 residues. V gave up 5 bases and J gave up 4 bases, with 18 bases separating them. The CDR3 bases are TGTGCCAGCAGCGAAGTCGGGGGACCCTATTACGAGCAGTACGTC. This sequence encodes CASSEVGGPYYEQYV.

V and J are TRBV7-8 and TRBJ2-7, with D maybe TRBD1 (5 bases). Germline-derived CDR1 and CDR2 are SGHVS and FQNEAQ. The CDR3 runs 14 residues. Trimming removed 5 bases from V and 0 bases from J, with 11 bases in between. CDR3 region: CASSLGHSSYEQYF. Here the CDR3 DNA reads TGTGCCAGCAGCCTCGGACATTCCTCCTACGAGCAGTACTTC.

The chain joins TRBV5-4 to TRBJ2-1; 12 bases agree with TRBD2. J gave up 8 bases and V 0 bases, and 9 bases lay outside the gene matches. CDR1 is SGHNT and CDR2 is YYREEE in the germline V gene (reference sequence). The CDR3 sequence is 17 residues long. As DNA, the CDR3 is TGTGCCAGCAGCTTGGCGGTGTCTAGCGGGAGGGTGGATGAGCAGTTCTTC. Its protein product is CASSLAVSSGRVDEQFF.

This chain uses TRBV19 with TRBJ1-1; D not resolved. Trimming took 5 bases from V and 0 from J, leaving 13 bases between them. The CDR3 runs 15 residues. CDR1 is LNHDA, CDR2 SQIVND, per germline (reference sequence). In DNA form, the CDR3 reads TGTGCCAGTAGTCCGGATAACAGAGTGAACACTGAAGCTTTCTTT. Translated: CASSPDNRVNTEAFF.

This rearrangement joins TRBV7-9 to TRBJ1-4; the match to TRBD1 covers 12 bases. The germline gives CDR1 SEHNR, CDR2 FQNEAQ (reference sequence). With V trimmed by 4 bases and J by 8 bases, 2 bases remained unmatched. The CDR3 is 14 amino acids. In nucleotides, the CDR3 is TGTGCCAGCAGCTCGGGACAGGGGGCGGAAAAACTGTTTTTT. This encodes CASSSGQGAEKLFF. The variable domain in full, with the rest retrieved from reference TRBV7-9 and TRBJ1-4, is DTGVSQNPRHKITKRGQNVTFRCDPISEHNRLYWYRQTLGQGPEFLTYFQNEAQLEKSRLLSDRFSAERPKGSFSTLEIQRTEQGDSAMYLCASSSGQGAEKLFFGSGTQLSVL.

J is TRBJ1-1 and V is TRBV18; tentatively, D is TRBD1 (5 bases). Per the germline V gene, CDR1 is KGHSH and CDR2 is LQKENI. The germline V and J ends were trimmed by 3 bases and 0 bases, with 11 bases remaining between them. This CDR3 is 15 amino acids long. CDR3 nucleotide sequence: TGTGCCAGCTCACCCATCGACAGCCTGAACACTGAAGCTTTCTTT. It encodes CASSPIDSLNTEAFF.

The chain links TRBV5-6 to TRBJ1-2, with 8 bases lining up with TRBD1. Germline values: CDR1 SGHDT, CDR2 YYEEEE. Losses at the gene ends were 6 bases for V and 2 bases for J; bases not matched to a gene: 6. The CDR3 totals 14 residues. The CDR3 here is CASNRDRRNYGYTF. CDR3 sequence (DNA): TGTGCCAGCAACCGGGACAGGCGGAACTATGGCTACACCTTC.

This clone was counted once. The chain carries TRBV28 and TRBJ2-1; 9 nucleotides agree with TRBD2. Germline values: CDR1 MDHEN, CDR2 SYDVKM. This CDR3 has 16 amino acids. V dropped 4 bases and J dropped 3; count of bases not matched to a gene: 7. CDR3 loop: CASSSLAGSYYNEQFF. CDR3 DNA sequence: TGTGCCAGCAGTTCTCTAGCGGGGTCTTACTACAATGAGCAGTTCTTC.

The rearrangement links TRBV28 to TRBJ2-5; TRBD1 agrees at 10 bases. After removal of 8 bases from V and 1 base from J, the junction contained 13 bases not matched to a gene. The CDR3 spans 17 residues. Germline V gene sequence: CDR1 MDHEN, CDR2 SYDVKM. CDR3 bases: TGTGCCAGCCGACCGGGACAGGGGAGGGGACCCCAAGAGACCCAGTACTTC. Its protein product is CASRPGQGRGPQETQYF.

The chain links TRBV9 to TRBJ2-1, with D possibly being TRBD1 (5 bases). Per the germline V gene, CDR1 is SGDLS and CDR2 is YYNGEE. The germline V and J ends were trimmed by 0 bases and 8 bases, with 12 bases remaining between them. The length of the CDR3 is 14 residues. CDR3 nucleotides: TGTGCCAGCAGCGTAGACGGCAGGGTCGATGAGCAGTTCTTC. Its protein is CASSVDGRVDEQFF.